Below are 17 T cell receptor beta chains sequenced from a single sample in a study of identical twins. MiXCR, run by TCRdb on the 5' RACE reads, gives a single entry per CDR3 protein. The data contain some 190,000 distinct CDR3 sequences, around 15% of them singletons. In addition, the sample was reused for a study of T cells expressing NK-cell markers.

The material sequenced was CD8+ T cells sorted from blood. The source is a woman younger than 35 in good health.

This clonotype was seen at least ten times. The chain recombines TRBV12-3 or TRBV12-4 with TRBJ2-2; D ambiguous. This CDR3 contains 13 residues. V was shortened by 2 bases and J by 6 bases, with 7 bases between the two germline ends. The CDR3 DNA reads TGTGCCAGCAGTTTAACGAGTCCCGGGGAGCTGTTTTTT. Protein product: CASSLTSPGELFF.

This clonotype was picked up many times. The rearrangement uses TRBV29-1 and TRBJ2-7, with D unresolved. The CDR3 sequence is 12 residues long. Per the germline V gene, CDR1 is SQVTM and CDR2 is ANQGSEA. V was cut by 4 bases and J by 0 bases, with 7 bases left in between. CDR3 sequence (DNA): TGCAGCGTTGCCCCCAGCTCCTACGAGCAGTACTTC. Translating gives CSVAPSSYEQYF.

This sequence joins TRBV12-3 or TRBV12-4 and TRBJ1-2; TRBD1 matches at 7 bases. This CDR3 is 16 amino acids long. V was clipped by 6 bases and J by 6 bases; unmatched bases: 16. Written as DNA, the CDR3 is TGTGCCAGCAGCTGGGGGACAGAGACTTTCAGAGATGGCTACACCTTC. Translated: CASSWGTETFRDGYTF.

This clonotype was detected many times. V gene TRBV20-1 combines with J gene TRBJ1-1; 9 positions match TRBD1. The CDR3 has 13 residues. Germline assignment: CDR1 DFQATT and CDR2 SNEGSKA (reference sequence). J gave up 3 bases and V 6 bases, and 5 bases lay outside the gene matches. The DNA for the CDR3 is TGCAGTGCCAGGGGACAGGGAGACACTGAAGCTTTCTTT. It is translated as CSARGQGDTEAFF.

This clonotype showed up many times. The V and J genes are TRBV5-1 and TRBJ1-1, with D uncertain. V was shortened by 3 bases and J by 3 bases, with 12 bases between the two germline ends. The germline V gene has CDR1 SGHRS and CDR2 YFSETQ. This CDR3 contains 14 residues. CDR3 amino acids: CASSYDLRDTEAFF. The CDR3 DNA reads TGCGCCAGCAGCTACGACCTTCGGGACACTGAAGCTTTCTTT. Based on the CDR3 plus reference TRBV5-1 and TRBJ1-1, the full variable domain is KAGVTQTPRYLIKTRGQQVTLSCSPISGHRSVSWYQQTPGQGLQFLFEYFSETQRNKGNFPGRFSGRQFSNSRSEMNVSTLELGDSALYLCASSYDLRDTEAFFGQGTRLTVV.

This rearrangement joins TRBV20-1 to TRBJ2-7, with 9 nucleotides matching TRBD2. Trimming cost V 1 base and J 3 bases; bases outside gene matches: 4. This CDR3 region has 14 residues. Per the germline V gene, CDR1 is DFQATT and CDR2 is SNEGSKA (reference sequence). As DNA, the CDR3 is TGCAGTGCTAGAGGACTAGCGGACGTCTACGAGCAGTACTTC. Its translation is CSARGLADVYEQYF.

The genes are TRBV27 and TRBJ2-3; 9 bases are a match to TRBD1. CDR1 and CDR2 (germline): MNHEY, SMNVEV (reference sequence). Trimming at V came to 8 bases and at J to 5 bases, leaving 8 bases not matched to a gene. The CDR3 consists of 14 residues. DNA for the CDR3: TGTGCCAGCTCCGGGACAGGGCTTGGAGATACGCAGTATTTT. It translates to CASSGTGLGDTQYF.

The chain carries TRBV5-4 and TRBJ2-7; 10 bases line up with TRBD1. CDR1 and CDR2 (germline): SGHNT, YYREEE (reference sequence). The CDR3 runs 14 residues. With V trimmed by 2 bases and J by 6 bases, 5 bases remained unmatched. CDR3 sequence reads: CASSLGTGVPEQYF. CDR3 in DNA: TGTGCCAGCAGCTTAGGGACAGGGGTCCCCGAGCAGTACTTC.

This clonotype was observed a single time. This chain connects TRBV6-6 to TRBJ1-1; TRBD1 is a possible D gene (6 bases). The CDR3 runs 13 residues. Germline V gene data show CDR1 as MNHNY and CDR2 as SVGAGI (reference sequence). V was cut by 11 bases and J by 1 base, with 14 bases left in between. The CDR3 loop is CAGTQGSNTEAFF. The CDR3 region has the DNA TGTGCCGGAACACAGGGCTCGAACACTGAAGCTTTCTTT.

V usage is TRBV7-8 and J usage is TRBJ1-1, with 10 bases lining up with TRBD1. The V segment lost 3 bases and the J segment 4 bases; nucleotides outside the gene matches: 8. The CDR3 has 16 residues. The germline V gene encodes CDR1 SGHVS and CDR2 FQNEAQ. The CDR3 DNA reads as TGTGCCAGCAGCTTGGCGGGACAGGGGAGTCCCACTGAAGCTTTCTTT. The encoded protein is CASSLAGQGSPTEAFF.

The rearrangement joins TRBV20-1 to TRBJ2-5, with D possibly being TRBD2 (6 bases). The germline CDR1 and CDR2 sequences are DFQATT and SNEGSKA (reference sequence). V gave up 5 bases and J gave up 2 bases, with 18 bases separating them. This CDR3 has 15 amino acids. In DNA form, the CDR3 reads TGCAGTGCTGGACCGGGACTGGGCTCACAAGAGACCCAGTACTTC. Protein product: CSAGPGLGSQETQYF.

This clonotype was observed a few times. The V call is TRBV7-8, the J call TRBJ2-7; D remains unclear. This CDR3 is 15 amino acids long. The germline gives CDR1 SGHVS, CDR2 FQNEAQ. With 0 bases removed from V and 0 bases from J, the gap between germline ends came to 9 bases. DNA for the CDR3: TGTGCCAGCAGCTTAGCGGGCCGAAACTCCTACGAGCAGTACTTC. Its protein product is CASSLAGRNSYEQYF. Full variable domain (outside the CDR3, taken from reference TRBV7-8 and TRBJ2-7): GAGVSQSPRYKVAKRGQDVALRCDPISGHVSLFWYQQALGQGPEFLTYFQNEAQLDKSGLPSDRFFAERPEGSVSTLKIQRTQQEDSAVYLCASSLAGRNSYEQYFGPGTRLTVT.

This clonotype was seen ten or more times. The chain recombines TRBV12-3 or TRBV12-4 with TRBJ2-7, with D uncertain. The V gene lost 3 bases and the J gene lost 6 bases, with 6 bases spanning the gap. The CDR3 length is 11 residues. The CDR3 loop is CASSFGREQYF. CDR3 nucleotide sequence: TGTGCCAGCAGTTTTGGACGCGAGCAGTACTTC.

This clonotype was counted between two and nine times. J is TRBJ2-7 and V is TRBV20-1; D possibly corresponds to TRBD2 (6 bases). This CDR3 spans 12 amino acids. V lost 7 bases to trimming and J lost 3 bases, with 13 bases between them. Looked up from germline, CDR1 is DFQATT and CDR2 is SNEGSKA (reference sequence). CDR3 nucleotides: TGCAGTGTTTCGGGACTCGACTACGAGCAGTACTTC. It yields the protein CSVSGLDYEQYF.

The chain couples TRBV29-1 to TRBJ2-1; D ambiguous. The CDR3 extends over 10 amino acids. The ends were cut back, 8 bases at V and 8 bases at J, with 10 bases in the middle. The germline V gene encodes CDR1 SQVTM and CDR2 ANQGSEA. Here the CDR3 reads CSFLLHEQFF. The CDR3 nucleotides read TGCAGCTTCCTCCTCCATGAGCAGTTCTTC.

There are a few counts of this clonotype. V and J are TRBV11-2 and TRBJ2-1; 7 bases line up with TRBD2. The CDR3 length is 16 residues. The trim removed 1 base at V and 7 bases at J, leaving 10 bases unmatched. Germline V gene data show CDR1 as SGHAT and CDR2 as FQNNGV. CDR3: CASSLGGGGHGNEQFF. The CDR3 coding sequence is TGTGCCAGCAGCTTAGGGGGCGGGGGTCATGGGAATGAGCAGTTCTTC.

The J gene is TRBJ2-7, the V gene TRBV20-1, with D possibly matching TRBD1 (5 bases). V was pared by 2 bases and J by 4 bases, with 15 bases between. Germline CDR1 reads DFQATT; CDR2 reads SNEGSKA (reference sequence). The CDR3 is 14 amino acids. CDR3 DNA sequence: TGCAGTGCTAGACCTACCGACAGAGAATACGAGCAGTACTTC. This sequence encodes CSARPTDREYEQYF.